The next 24 T cell receptor beta chains were all read from a single sample in a study of cytomegalovirus exposure and HLA in healthy donors. It was with 60 Vbeta and 13 Jbeta primers that the PCR ran. This table comes from immunoSEQ multiplex PCR, and its TCRdb copy is limited to in-frame clones, with some not included. The sample holds around 140,000 clones, 77% seen once. Source material: PBMCs. Receptor source: a male donor in good health and CMV-seronegative.

This chain uses TRBV6-5 with TRBJ1-2; 7 bases fit TRBD1. CDR3 length equals 13 residues. Germline V CDR1 and CDR2: MNHEY, SVGAGI. J gave up 4 bases and V 5 bases, and 4 bases lay outside the gene matches. CDR3: CASSNRGGYGYTF. The CDR3 DNA reads as TGTGCCAGCAGTAACAGGGGTGGCTATGGCTACACCTTC.

The chain combines TRBV6-5 with TRBJ1-2, with a possible D match to TRBD1 (6 bases). Trimming took off 6 bases at V and 6 bases at J, with 20 bases between the two ends. Per the germline V gene, CDR1 is MNHEY and CDR2 is SVGAGI. The CDR3 is 15 amino acids. The CDR3 here is CASSPGHQGRDGYTF. The CDR3 nucleotides are TGTGCCAGCAGCCCGGGACACCAGGGGCGGGATGGCTACACCTTC.

The chain employs TRBV5-6 and TRBJ1-1; tentatively, D is TRBD1 (6 bases). The CDR3 is 12 amino acids. The V end was cut by 3 bases, the J end by 8 bases, with 11 bases between. From germline, CDR1 is SGHDT and CDR2 YYEEEE. This CDR3 reads CASSYRQVEAFF. CDR3 nucleotide sequence: TGTGCCAGCAGCTACAGACAGGTGGAAGCTTTCTTT.

The chain is built from TRBV6-4 and TRBJ1-1; 8 bases map to TRBD1. Looked up from germline, CDR1 is MRHNA and CDR2 is SNTAGT. V shed 5 bases and J 0 bases; nucleotides not matched to a gene: 5. This CDR3 is built from 15 residues. The CDR3 region is CASSTGQGLNTEAFF. As DNA, the CDR3 is TGTGCCAGCAGTACCGGACAGGGCTTGAACACTGAAGCTTTCTTT.

This clone was seen a few times. The chain recombines TRBV29-1 with TRBJ1-1, with 7 bases lining up with TRBD1. The germline V gene has CDR1 SQVTM and CDR2 ANQGSEA. The CDR3 sequence is 11 residues long. V lost 3 bases and J lost 10; bases outside the gene matches: 5. The CDR3 is CSVDSGGSAFF. CDR3 DNA sequence: TGCAGCGTTGACTCAGGGGGGTCAGCTTTCTTT.

Only a few counts were recorded for this clone. One end of the junction fails to match germline, which may point to a read error. The chain links TRBV29-1 to TRBJ1-5; D is unresolved. The CDR3 is made up of 14 amino acids. Germline V gene sequence: CDR1 SQVTM, CDR2 ANQGSEA. CDR3 DNA sequence: TGCAGCGTTGAGTCCTGGGAGGAAAATCGGCCCCAGCATTTT. Its translation: CSVESWEENRPQHF.

The V call is TRBV28, the J call TRBJ2-1; D might be TRBD2 (5 bases). Germline V CDR1 and CDR2: MDHEN, SYDVKM. V gave up 2 bases and J gave up 7 bases, with 12 bases separating them. The length of the CDR3 is 14 residues. This CDR3 reads CASSLVAEGNEQFF. For the CDR3, the DNA is TGTGCCAGCAGTTTAGTGGCCGAGGGAAATGAGCAGTTCTTC. The entire variable domain, with the rest obtained from reference TRBV28 and TRBJ2-1, is as follows: DVKVTQSSRYLVKRTGEKVFLECVQDMDHENMFWYRQDPGLGLRLIYFSYDVKMKEKGDIPEGYSVSREKKERFSLILESASTNQTSMYLCASSLVAEGNEQFFGPGTRLTVL.

The chain has TRBV5-1 and TRBJ2-3; D gene ambiguous. This CDR3 is 14 amino acids long. Germline CDR1 and CDR2: SGHRS and YFSETQ. Trimming took 3 bases from V and 0 from J, leaving 8 bases between them. CDR3 in DNA: TGCGCCAGCAGCTCACCACTGAGCACAGATACGCAGTATTTT. Translation: CASSSPLSTDTQYF.

The chain couples TRBV5-6 to TRBJ2-3; 10 nucleotides agree with TRBD2. The CDR3 contains 16 residues. V dropped 0 bases and J dropped 1; count of bases not matched to a gene: 2. In germline, CDR1 is SGHDT, CDR2 YYEEEE. This CDR3 reads CASSLETSGRTDTQYF. The CDR3 DNA sequence: TGTGCCAGCAGCTTGGAGACTAGCGGGCGCACAGATACGCAGTATTTT.

This chain uses TRBV4-1 with TRBJ1-4, with 9 positions matching TRBD1. Germline values: CDR1 MGHRA, CDR2 YSYEKL. J lost 5 bases, V lost 4 bases, and 8 bases had no gene match. The CDR3 length is 16 residues. CDR3 DNA: TGCGCCAGCAGCCTCTCTTCGACAGGGGGGAATGAAAAACTGTTTTTT. It codes for CASSLSSTGGNEKLFF.

J is TRBJ2-3 and V is TRBV7-2, with TRBD2 identical over 8 bases. Germline V gene data show CDR1 as SGHTA and CDR2 as FQGNSA. The CDR3 contains 14 residues. J gave up 4 bases and V 4 bases, and 4 bases lay outside the gene matches. CDR3 amino acids: CASSSYGGADTQYF. CDR3 bases: TGTGCCAGCAGCTCGTACGGGGGGGCAGATACGCAGTATTTT.

The chain has TRBV6-4 and TRBJ2-2; D remains unclear. CDR1 MRHNA and CDR2 SNTAGT come from the germline V gene. V was trimmed by 10 bases and J by 4 bases, leaving 16 bases between them. The CDR3 extends over 14 amino acids. The CDR3 DNA reads TGTGCCACCAGAGGAGATTGGAGCACCGGGGAGCTGTTTTTT. Translating it yields CATRGDWSTGELFF.

This chain joins TRBV29-1 and TRBJ2-3, with TRBD1 matching 9 bases. The junction had 2 bases not matched to a gene; V was cut back by 4 bases and J by 0 bases. CDR3 length equals 14 residues. Germline V CDR1 and CDR2: SQVTM, ANQGSEA. CDR3 in DNA: TGCAGCGTTGCGGGGACAGGGAGCACAGATACGCAGTATTTT. Its translation is CSVAGTGSTDTQYF.

This rearrangement joins TRBV4-1 to TRBJ1-5; maybe TRBD1 (5 bases). The CDR3 has 15 residues. Trimming pared 1 base from V and 4 bases from J, leaving 11 bases between. The germline gives CDR1 MGHRA, CDR2 YSYEKL. This chain's CDR3 is CASSQAAGRNQPQHF. CDR3 DNA sequence: TGCGCCAGCAGCCAAGCTGCAGGGCGTAATCAGCCCCAGCATTTT.

The chain employs TRBV9 and TRBJ1-2; the D gene is possibly TRBD1 (6 bases). CDR3 size: 13 residues. With 0 bases removed from V and 4 bases from J, the gap between germline ends came to 7 bases. CDR1 is SGDLS, CDR2 YYNGEE, per germline. DNA of the CDR3: TGTGCCAGCAGCGTAGGCAGGGGCTATGGCTACACCTTC. Translation: CASSVGRGYGYTF.

The V and J genes are TRBV9 and TRBJ1-1; D possibly corresponds to TRBD1 (5 bases). V lost 0 bases and J 7 bases, leaving 13 bases between the germline ends. Germline V gene sequence: CDR1 SGDLS, CDR2 YYNGEE. This CDR3 has 14 amino acids. The chain's CDR3 is CASSVDPDSCEAFF. The CDR3 DNA follows: TGTGCCAGCAGCGTAGATCCCGACAGTTGTGAAGCTTTCTTT.

This chain joins TRBV6-4 and TRBJ2-5, with 10 bases identical to TRBD2. This CDR3 region has 15 residues. The V segment lost 6 bases and the J segment 2 bases; nucleotides outside the gene matches: 6. Germline CDR1 MRHNA, CDR2 SNTAGT. This CDR3 is CASSKLAGRQETQYF. For the CDR3, the DNA is TGTGCCAGCAGCAAACTAGCGGGGAGACAAGAGACCCAGTACTTC.

V is TRBV9 and J is TRBJ1-1; no clear D gene. The V gene lost 1 base and the J gene lost 1 base, with 8 bases spanning the gap. The CDR3 runs to 14 residues. The germline gives CDR1 SGDLS, CDR2 YYNGEE. The CDR3 sequence is CASSVTSGNTEAFF. CDR3 coding DNA: TGTGCCAGCAGCGTAACAAGCGGGAACACTGAAGCTTTCTTT. The entire variable domain, with the rest obtained from reference TRBV9 and TRBJ1-1, is as follows: DSGVTQTPKHLITATGQRVTLRCSPRSGDLSVYWYQQSLDQGLQFLIQYYNGEERAKGNILERFSAQQFPDLHSELNLSSLELGDSALYFCASSVTSGNTEAFFGQGTRLTVV.

V is TRBV5-4 and J is TRBJ2-5; 8 bases are a match to TRBD1. V was clipped by 4 bases and J by 3 bases; unmatched bases: 11. The CDR3 contains 16 residues. Germline V gene sequence: CDR1 SGHNT, CDR2 YYREEE (reference sequence). CDR3 in amino acids: CASSRQGAVIEETQYF. CDR3 in DNA: TGTGCCAGCAGCCGGCAGGGGGCGGTTATCGAAGAGACCCAGTACTTC.

The rearrangement joins TRBV6-1 to TRBJ1-1, with TRBD1 identical over 7 bases. The CDR3 is made up of 16 amino acids. V gave up 4 bases and J gave up 10 bases; unmatched junction bases: 18. Germline CDR1 reads MNHNS; CDR2 reads SASEGT. The CDR3 here is CASSGGHDRDPVSAFF. The CDR3 DNA sequence: TGTGCCAGCAGTGGGGGACACGACAGGGATCCTGTATCAGCTTTCTTT.

CDR3 bases: TGTGCCAGCAGCCAAGTCGGCCCGGGGACAGTTTATAATGAAAAACTGTTTTTT. Its translation is CASSQVGPGTVYNEKLFF. V and J are TRBV4-2 and TRBJ1-4; 7 nucleotides line up with TRBD1. The CDR3 is 18 amino acids. Unmatched junction bases numbered 12, after V lost 1 base and J lost 4 bases. The germline V gene encodes CDR1 LGHNA and CDR2 YNFKEQ.

This chain connects TRBV5-1 to TRBJ2-2; TRBD2 aligns across 11 bases. CDR3 size: 18 residues. Trimming cost V 4 bases and J 1 base; bases outside gene matches: 9. Germline V CDR1 and CDR2: SGHRS, YFSETQ. The CDR3 loop is CASSVSSGRTGNTGELFF. CDR3 DNA sequence: TGCGCCAGCAGCGTATCTAGCGGGAGGACTGGGAACACCGGGGAGCTGTTTTTT.

In this sample, this clone turned up a few times. This chain joins TRBV21-1 and TRBJ2-1; TRBD2 is the table's D call, not checked against the DNA. TRBV21-1 is given as a pseudogene. CDR3 length: 15 residues. As DNA, the CDR3 is TGTGCCAGCACAACTACCGGGTATGCCCTCAATGAGCAGTTCTTC. Its protein is CASTTTGYALNEQFF.

V and J are TRBV6-1 and TRBJ1-2; 9 bases align to TRBD1. The CDR3 extends over 14 amino acids. CDR1 is MNHNS and CDR2 is SASEGT in the germline V gene. After removal of 7 bases from V and 4 bases from J, the junction contained 7 bases not matched to a gene. CDR3 loop: CASIGTGSIYGYTF. In nucleotides, the CDR3 is TGTGCCAGCATTGGGACAGGGAGTATCTATGGCTACACCTTC.